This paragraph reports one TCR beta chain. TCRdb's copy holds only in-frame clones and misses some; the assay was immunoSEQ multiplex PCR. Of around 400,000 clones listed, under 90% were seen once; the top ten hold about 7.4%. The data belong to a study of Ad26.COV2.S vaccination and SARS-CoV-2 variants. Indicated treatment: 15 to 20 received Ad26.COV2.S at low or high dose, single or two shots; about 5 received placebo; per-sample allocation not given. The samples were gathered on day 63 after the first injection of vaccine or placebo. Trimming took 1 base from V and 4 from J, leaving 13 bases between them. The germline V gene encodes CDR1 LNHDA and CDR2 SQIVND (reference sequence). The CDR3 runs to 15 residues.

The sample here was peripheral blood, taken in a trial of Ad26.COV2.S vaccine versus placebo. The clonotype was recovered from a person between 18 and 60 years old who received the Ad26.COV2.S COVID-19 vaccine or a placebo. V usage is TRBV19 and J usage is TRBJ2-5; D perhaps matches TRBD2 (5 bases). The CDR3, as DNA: TGTGCCAGTAGTATAGTCCCTAGGACTGGAGAGACCCAGTACTTC. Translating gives CASSIVPRTGETQYF.